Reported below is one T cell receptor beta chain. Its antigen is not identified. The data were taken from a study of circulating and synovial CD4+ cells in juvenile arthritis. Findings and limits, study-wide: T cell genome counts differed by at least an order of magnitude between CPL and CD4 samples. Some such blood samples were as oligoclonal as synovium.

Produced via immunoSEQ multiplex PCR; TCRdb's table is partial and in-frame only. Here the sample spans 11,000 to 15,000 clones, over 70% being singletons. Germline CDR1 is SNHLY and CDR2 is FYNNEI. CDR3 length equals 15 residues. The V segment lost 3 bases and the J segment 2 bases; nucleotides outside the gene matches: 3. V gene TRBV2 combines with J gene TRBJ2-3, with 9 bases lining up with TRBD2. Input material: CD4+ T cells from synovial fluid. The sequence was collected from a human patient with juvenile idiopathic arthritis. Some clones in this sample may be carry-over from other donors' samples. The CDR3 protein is CASSEGGGVTDTQYF. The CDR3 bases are TGTGCCAGCAGTGAGGGCGGGGGGGTCACAGATACGCAGTATTTT. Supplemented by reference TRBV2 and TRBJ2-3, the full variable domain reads EPEVTQTPSHQVTQMGQEVILRCVPISNHLYFYWYRQILGQKVEFLVSFYNNEISEKSEIFDDQFSVERPDGSNFTLKIRSTKLEDSAMYFCASSEGGGVTDTQYFGPGTRLTVL.